This record concerns one TCR beta chain sequence. This record belongs to a study of CD8 T cells in Susac syndrome. The authors reverse transcribed roughly 0.5 to 1 ug RNA with random hexamers. TCR beta CDR3 was amplified by immunoSEQ covering 54 Vbeta and 13 Jbeta. One entry per CDR3 protein, called by TCRdb with MiXCR from the immunoSEQ multiplex PCR reads. The sample records about 300,000 distinct CDR3 sequences, over 75% being singletons. The source of this sequence is a human donor with multiple sclerosis. Sequencing was performed on CD8+ T cells from PBMCs.

In DNA form, the CDR3 reads TGTGCCAGCTCACCGCGGGACAGGGGCAACTATGGCTACACCTTC. Translating it yields CASSPRDRGNYGYTF. This chain connects TRBV18 to TRBJ1-2, with 10 positions matching TRBD1. With 3 bases clipped from V and 2 bases from J, the junction kept 3 bases outside the gene matches. Germline assignment: CDR1 KGHSH and CDR2 LQKENI. This CDR3 is built from 15 residues.